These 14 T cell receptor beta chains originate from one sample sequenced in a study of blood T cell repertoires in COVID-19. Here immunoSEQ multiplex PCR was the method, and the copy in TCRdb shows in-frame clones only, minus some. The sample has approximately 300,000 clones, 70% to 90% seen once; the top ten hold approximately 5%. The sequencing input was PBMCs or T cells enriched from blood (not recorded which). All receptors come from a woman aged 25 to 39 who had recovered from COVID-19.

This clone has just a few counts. The CDR3 sequence is CASEGRGDNEQFF. In DNA, the CDR3 is TGTGCCAGCGAGGGGCGGGGGGACAATGAGCAGTTCTTC. V usage is TRBV7-9 and J usage is TRBJ2-1, with 8 bases matching TRBD2. The J segment lost 5 bases and the V segment lost 8 bases, leaving 5 bases of the junction unmatched. Germline V CDR1 and CDR2: SEHNR, FQNEAQ (reference sequence). CDR3 size: 13 residues. The full variable domain, rest sourced from reference TRBV7-9 and TRBJ2-1, is DTGVSQNPRHKITKRGQNVTFRCDPISEHNRLYWYRQTLGQGPEFLTYFQNEAQLEKSRLLSDRFSAERPKGSFSTLEIQRTEQGDSAMYLCASEGRGDNEQFFGPGTRLTVL.

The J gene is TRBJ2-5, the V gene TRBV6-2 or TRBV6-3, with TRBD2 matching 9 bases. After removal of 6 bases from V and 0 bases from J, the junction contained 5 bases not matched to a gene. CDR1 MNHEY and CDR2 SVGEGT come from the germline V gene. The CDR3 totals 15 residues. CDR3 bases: TGTGCCAGCAGCCGAACTAGCGGGTACCAAGAGACCCAGTACTTC. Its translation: CASSRTSGYQETQYF.

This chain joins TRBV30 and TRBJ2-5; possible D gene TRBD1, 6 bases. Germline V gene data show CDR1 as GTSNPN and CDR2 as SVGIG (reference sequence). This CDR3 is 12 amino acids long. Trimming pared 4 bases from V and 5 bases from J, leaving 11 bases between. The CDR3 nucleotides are TGTGCCTGGACAGGGGACGGGGAGACCCAGTACTTC. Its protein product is CAWTGDGETQYF.

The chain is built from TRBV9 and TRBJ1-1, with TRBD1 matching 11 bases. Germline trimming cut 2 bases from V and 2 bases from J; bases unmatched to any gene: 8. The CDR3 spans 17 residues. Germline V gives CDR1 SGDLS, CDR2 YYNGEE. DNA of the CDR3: TGTGCCAGCAGCGTCACCGGGACAGGGGGGCCCAACACTGAAGCTTTCTTT. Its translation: CASSVTGTGGPNTEAFF.

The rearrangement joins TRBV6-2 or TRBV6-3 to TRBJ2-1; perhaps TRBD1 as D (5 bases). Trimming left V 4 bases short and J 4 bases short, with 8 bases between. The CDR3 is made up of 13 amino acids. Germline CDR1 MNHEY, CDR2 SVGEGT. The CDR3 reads CASSWKGYNEQFF. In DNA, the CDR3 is TGTGCCAGCAGTTGGAAGGGGTACAATGAGCAGTTCTTC.

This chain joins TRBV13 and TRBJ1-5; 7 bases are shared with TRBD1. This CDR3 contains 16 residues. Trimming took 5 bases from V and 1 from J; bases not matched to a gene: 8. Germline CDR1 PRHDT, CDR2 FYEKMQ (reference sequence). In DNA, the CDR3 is TGTGCCAGCAGCGAGATGAACAGGGGAAGCAATCAGCCCCAGCATTTT. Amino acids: CASSEMNRGSNQPQHF.

CDR3 sequence reads: CAWSGRGQPQHF. DNA for the CDR3: TGTGCCTGGAGTGGTAGGGGTCAGCCCCAGCATTTT. V usage is TRBV30 and J usage is TRBJ1-5; D is possibly TRBD1 (5 bases). Trimming pared 1 base from V and 6 bases from J, leaving 7 bases between. The CDR3 is 12 amino acids. Germline V CDR1 and CDR2: GTSNPN, SVGIG (reference sequence).

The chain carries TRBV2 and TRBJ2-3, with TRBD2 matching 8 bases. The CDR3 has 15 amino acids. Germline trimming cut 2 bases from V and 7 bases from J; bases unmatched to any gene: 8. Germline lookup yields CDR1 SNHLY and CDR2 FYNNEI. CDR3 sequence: CASSESRGGGNTQYF. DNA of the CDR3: TGTGCCAGCAGTGAATCACGGGGGGGCGGCAATACGCAGTATTTT.

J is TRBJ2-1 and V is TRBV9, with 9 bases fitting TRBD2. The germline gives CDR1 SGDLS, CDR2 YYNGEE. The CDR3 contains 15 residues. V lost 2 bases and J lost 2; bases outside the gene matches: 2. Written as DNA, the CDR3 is TGTGCCAGCAGCGTTGAGCGGGGGGCCTACAATGAGCAGTTCTTC. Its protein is CASSVERGAYNEQFF.

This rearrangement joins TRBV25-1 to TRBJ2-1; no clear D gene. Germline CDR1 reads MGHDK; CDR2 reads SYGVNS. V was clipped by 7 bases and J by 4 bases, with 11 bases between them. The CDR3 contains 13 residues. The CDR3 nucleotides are TGTGCCAGCATGGCCCCACAGTACAATGAGCAGTTCTTC. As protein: CASMAPQYNEQFF.

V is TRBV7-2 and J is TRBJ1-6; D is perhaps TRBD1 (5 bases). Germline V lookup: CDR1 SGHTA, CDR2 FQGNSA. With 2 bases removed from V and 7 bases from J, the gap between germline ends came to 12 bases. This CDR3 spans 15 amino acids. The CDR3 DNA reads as TGTGCCAGCAGCTTACAGGGTTCAGGCAATTCACCCCTCCACTTT. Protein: CASSLQGSGNSPLHF.

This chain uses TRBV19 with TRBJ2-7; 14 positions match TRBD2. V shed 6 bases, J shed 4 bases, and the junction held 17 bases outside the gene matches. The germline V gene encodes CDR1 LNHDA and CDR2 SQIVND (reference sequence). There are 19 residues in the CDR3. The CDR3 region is CASRAAGTSGGAAGYEQYF. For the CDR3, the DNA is TGTGCCAGTAGAGCCGCCGGGACTAGCGGGGGAGCCGCGGGGTACGAGCAGTACTTC.

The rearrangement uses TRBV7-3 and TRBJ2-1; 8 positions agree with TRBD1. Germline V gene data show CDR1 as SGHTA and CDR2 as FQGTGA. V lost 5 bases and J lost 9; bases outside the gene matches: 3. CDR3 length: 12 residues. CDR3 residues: CASSKQGVEQFF. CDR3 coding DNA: TGTGCCAGCAGCAAACAGGGGGTTGAGCAGTTCTTC. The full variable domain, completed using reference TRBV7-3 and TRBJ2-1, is GAGVSQTPSNKVTEKGKYVELRCDPISGHTALYWYRQSLGQGPEFLIYFQGTGAADDSGLPNDRFFAVRPEGSVSTLKIQRTERGDSAVYLCASSKQGVEQFFGPGTRLTVL.

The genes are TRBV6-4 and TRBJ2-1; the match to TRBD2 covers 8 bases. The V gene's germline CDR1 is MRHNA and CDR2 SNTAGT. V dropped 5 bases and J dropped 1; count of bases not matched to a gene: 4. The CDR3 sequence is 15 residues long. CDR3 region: CASSPGGASYNEQFF. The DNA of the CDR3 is TGTGCCAGCAGTCCGGGGGGGGCATCCTACAATGAGCAGTTCTTC.